This entry describes one T cell receptor (beta chain). The antigen is undetermined. From germline, CDR1 is SGHAT and CDR2 FQNNGV. Trimming at V came to 4 bases and at J to 7 bases, leaving 9 bases not matched to a gene. This CDR3 is 15 amino acids long. The tumor samples were collected prior to definitive surgery or chemotherapy. The sample belongs to a study of high-grade serous ovarian cancer treatment subgroups. About the research overall: Samples averaged around 14,000 reads and around 7,000 unique TCR beta rearrangements. Study-wide findings and caveats: Higher neoantigen levels went with greater TCR clonal relatedness. Repertoire similarity ranged 0.11 to 0.79 between tumors of one patient. Bulk tumor TCR sequencing gave no spatial information.

The protocol was immunoSEQ multiplex PCR, while the TCRdb copy is restricted to in-frame clones and leaves out a portion. The sample includes around 30,000 clones, 80% to 90% of them seen just once. The material sequenced was tumor tissue. The receptor was isolated from a human donor with high-grade serous ovarian cancer. The chain has TRBV11-2 and TRBJ1-4; 7 positions agree with TRBD1. CDR3 DNA: TGTGCCAGCAGCTCAGCACAGGGGCGGGCTGAAAAACTGTTTTTT. Translation: CASSSAQGRAEKLFF.